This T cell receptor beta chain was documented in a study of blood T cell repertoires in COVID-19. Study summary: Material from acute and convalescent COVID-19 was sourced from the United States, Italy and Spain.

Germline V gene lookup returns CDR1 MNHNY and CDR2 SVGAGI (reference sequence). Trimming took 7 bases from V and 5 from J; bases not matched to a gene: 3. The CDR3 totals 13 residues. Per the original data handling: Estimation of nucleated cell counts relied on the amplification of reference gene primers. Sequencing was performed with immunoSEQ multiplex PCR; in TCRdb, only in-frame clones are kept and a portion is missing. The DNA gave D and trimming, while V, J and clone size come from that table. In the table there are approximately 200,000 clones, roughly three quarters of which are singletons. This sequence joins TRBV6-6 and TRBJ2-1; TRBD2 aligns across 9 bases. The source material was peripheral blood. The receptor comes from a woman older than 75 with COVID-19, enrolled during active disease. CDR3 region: CASTRLADNEQFF. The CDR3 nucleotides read TGTGCCAGCACCCGACTAGCGGACAATGAGCAGTTCTTC.